This T cell receptor beta chain was observed in a study of cytomegalovirus exposure and HLA in healthy donors. Study information: Earlier findings included some 120 million unique TCR beta sequences obtained from some 180 million T cells. Researchers found that less than 90% of under 450 genotyped donors fell within the Caucasian-associated ancestry cluster.

The V gene's germline CDR1 is LNHDA and CDR2 SQIVND (reference sequence). V lost 0 bases and J lost 2, with 8 bases in between. This CDR3 is built from 15 residues. General observations from the study: It was about 180 TCR beta chains that were listed as cytomegalovirus-associated.

PCR involved 60 Vbeta and 13 Jbeta primers. The assay was immunoSEQ multiplex PCR, and TCRdb's table has in-frame clones only and misses some. The sample lists 130,000 or so clones, more than 60% occurring once. As to this clone: What it binds is not known. Other DNA sequences of this sample code for an identical CDR3.

The source material was PBMCs. The sequence came from a woman aged 35 to 49 in good health and CMV-seropositive. The rearrangement links TRBV19 to TRBJ1-5; perhaps TRBD1 as D (6 bases). The CDR3 sequence: CASSIDRGRNQPQHF. CDR3 nucleotides: TGTGCCAGTAGTATAGACAGGGGCCGCAATCAGCCCCAGCATTTT.